The source of this TCR beta chain is a study of cytomegalovirus exposure and HLA in healthy donors. The PCR contained 60 Vbeta and 13 Jbeta primers. TCRdb's table, derived via immunoSEQ multiplex PCR, lists solely in-frame clones and lacks some. Of 150,000 to 200,000 clones listed, around 84% are singletons. This CDR3 spans 14 amino acids. From germline, CDR1 is MGHRA and CDR2 YSYEKL. The V gene lost 1 base and the J gene lost 4 bases, with 10 bases spanning the gap. The TCR was taken from a man aged 18 to 35 in good health and CMV-seronegative. Sequencing was done on a sample of PBMCs. The gene calls are TRBV4-1 and TRBJ2-5; D is possibly TRBD2 (5 bases). The DNA for the CDR3 is TGCGCCAGCAGCCAAGGGGAGACCCGAGAGACCCAGTACTTC. It codes for CASSQGETRETQYF.